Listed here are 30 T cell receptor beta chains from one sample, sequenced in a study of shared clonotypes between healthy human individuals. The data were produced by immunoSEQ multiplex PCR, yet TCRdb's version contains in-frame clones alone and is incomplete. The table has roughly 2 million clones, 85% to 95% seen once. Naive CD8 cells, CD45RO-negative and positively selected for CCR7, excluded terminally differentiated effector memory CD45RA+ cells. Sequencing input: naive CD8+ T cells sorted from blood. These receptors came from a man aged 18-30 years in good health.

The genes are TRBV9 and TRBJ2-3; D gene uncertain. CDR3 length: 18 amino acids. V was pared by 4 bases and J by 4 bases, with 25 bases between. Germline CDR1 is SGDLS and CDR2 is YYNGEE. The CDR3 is CASSPRWLGAEIADTQYF. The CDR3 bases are TGTGCCAGCAGCCCAAGGTGGCTTGGCGCGGAAATCGCAGATACGCAGTATTTT.

The CDR3 DNA is TGTGCCAGTACCACTTTCACACAGGGGGCGCATCAGCCCCAGCATTTT. Translating gives CASTTFTQGAHQPQHF. The chain employs TRBV19 and TRBJ1-5; 9 bases are shared with TRBD1. Looked up from germline, CDR1 is LNHDA and CDR2 is SQIVND (reference sequence). This CDR3 contains 16 residues. Germline trimming cut 7 bases from V and 5 bases from J; bases unmatched to any gene: 12.

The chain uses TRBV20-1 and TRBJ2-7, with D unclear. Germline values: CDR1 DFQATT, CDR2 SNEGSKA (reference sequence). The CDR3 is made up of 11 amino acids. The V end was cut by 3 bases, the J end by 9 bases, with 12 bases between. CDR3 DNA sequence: TGCAGTGCTAGGGAGAGCGACTTGCAGTACTTC. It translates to CSARESDLQYF.

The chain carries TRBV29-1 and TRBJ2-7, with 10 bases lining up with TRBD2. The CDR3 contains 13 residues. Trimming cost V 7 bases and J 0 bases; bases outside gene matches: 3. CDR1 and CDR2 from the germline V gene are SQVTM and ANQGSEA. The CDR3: CSARTSGSYEQYF. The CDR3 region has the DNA TGCAGCGCTAGGACTAGCGGCTCCTACGAGCAGTACTTC.

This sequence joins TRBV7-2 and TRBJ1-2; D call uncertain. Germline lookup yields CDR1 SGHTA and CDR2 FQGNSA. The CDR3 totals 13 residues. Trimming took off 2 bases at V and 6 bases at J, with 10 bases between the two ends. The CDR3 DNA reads TGTGCCAGCAGCTTATGGGAAAGGGATGGCTACACCTTC. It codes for CASSLWERDGYTF.

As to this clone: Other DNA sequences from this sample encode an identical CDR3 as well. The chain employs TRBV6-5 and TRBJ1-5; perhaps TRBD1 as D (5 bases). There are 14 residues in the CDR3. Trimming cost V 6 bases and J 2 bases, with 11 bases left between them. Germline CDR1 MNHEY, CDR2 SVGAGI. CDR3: CASSPGGGNQPQHF. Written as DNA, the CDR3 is TGTGCCAGCAGCCCGGGGGGGGGCAATCAGCCCCAGCATTTT.

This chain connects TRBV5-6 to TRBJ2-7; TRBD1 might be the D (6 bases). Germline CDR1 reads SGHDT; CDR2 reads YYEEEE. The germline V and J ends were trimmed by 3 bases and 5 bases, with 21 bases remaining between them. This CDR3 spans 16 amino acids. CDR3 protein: CASSSITGRPEDEQYF. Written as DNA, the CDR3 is TGTGCCAGCAGCTCTATTACAGGGCGCCCGGAGGACGAGCAGTACTTC.

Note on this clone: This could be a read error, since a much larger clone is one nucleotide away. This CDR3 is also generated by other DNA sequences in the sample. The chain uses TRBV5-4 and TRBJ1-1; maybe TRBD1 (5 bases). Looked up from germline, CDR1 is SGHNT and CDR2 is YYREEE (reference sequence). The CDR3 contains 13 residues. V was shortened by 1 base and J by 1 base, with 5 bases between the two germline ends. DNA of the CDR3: TGTGCCAGCAGCTTGAGGGGGAACACTGAAGCTTTCTTT. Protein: CASSLRGNTEAFF.

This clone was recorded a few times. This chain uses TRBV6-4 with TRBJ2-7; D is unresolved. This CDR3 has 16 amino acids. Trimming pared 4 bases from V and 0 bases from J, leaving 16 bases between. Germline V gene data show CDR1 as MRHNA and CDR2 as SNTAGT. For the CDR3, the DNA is TGTGCCAGCAGTGTTATTACCTTTACTGGCTCCTACGAGCAGTACTTC. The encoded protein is CASSVITFTGSYEQYF.

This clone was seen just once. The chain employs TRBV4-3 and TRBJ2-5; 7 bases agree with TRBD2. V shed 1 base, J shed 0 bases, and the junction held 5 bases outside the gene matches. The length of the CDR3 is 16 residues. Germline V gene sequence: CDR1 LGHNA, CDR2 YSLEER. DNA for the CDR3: TGCGCCAGCAGCCAAGGGGCTAGCGGAAACCAAGAGACCCAGTACTTC. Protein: CASSQGASGNQETQYF.

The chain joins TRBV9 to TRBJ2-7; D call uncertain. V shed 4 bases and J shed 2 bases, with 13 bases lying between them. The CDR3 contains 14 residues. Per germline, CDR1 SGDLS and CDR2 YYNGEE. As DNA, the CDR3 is TGTGCCAGCAGCAGATTGGAGTCCCCCTACGAGCAGTACTTC. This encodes CASSRLESPYEQYF.

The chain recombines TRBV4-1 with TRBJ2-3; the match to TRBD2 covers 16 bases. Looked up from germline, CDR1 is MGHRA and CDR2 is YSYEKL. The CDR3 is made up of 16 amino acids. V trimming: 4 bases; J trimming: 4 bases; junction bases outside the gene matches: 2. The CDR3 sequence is CASSLGTSGGADTQYF. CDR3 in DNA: TGCGCCAGCAGCCTCGGGACTAGCGGGGGGGCAGATACGCAGTATTTT.

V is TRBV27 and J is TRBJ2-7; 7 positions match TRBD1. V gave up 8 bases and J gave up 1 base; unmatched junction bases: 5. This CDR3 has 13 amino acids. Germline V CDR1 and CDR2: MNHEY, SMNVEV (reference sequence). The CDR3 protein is CASGGTESYEQYF. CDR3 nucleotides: TGTGCCAGCGGTGGGACAGAGTCCTACGAGCAGTACTTC.

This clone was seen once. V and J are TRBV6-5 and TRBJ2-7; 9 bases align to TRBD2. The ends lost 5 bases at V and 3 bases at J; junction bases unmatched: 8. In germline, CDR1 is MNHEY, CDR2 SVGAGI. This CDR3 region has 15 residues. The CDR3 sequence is CASSPTTSGIYEQYF. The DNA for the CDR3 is TGTGCCAGCAGTCCAACGACTAGCGGCATCTACGAGCAGTACTTC.

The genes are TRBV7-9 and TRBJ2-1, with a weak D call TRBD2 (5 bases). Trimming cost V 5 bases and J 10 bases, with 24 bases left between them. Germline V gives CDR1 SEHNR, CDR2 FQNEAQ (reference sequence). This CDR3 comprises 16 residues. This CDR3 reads CASSPTTLEGGDEQFF. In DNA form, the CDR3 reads TGTGCCAGCAGCCCCACAACCCTAGAAGGAGGAGACGAGCAGTTCTTC. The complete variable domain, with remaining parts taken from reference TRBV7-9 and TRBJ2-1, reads DTGVSQNPRHKITKRGQNVTFRCDPISEHNRLYWYRQTLGQGPEFLTYFQNEAQLEKSRLLSDRFSAERPKGSFSTLEIQRTEQGDSAMYLCASSPTTLEGGDEQFFGPGTRLTVL.

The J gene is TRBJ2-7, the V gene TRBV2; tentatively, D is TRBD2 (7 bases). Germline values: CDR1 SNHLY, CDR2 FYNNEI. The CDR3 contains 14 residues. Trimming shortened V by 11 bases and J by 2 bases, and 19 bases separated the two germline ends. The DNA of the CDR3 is TGTGCCTCAAGGGGGGGCAGGGTGACCTACGAGCAGTACTTC. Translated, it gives CASRGGRVTYEQYF. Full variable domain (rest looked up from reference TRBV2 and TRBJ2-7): EPEVTQTPSHQVTQMGQEVILRCVPISNHLYFYWYRQILGQKVEFLVSFYNNEISEKSEIFDDQFSVERPDGSNFTLKIRSTKLEDSAMYFCASRGGRVTYEQYFGPGTRLTVT.

CDR3 coding DNA: TGTGCCAGCCTGGGACCGCTATACGAGCAGTACTTC. It encodes CASLGPLYEQYF. V is TRBV6-5 and J is TRBJ2-7; D tentatively fits TRBD1 or TRBD2 (5 bases each). CDR1 is MNHEY and CDR2 is SVGAGI in the germline V gene. V was trimmed by 8 bases and J by 4 bases, leaving 12 bases between them. CDR3 length equals 12 residues.

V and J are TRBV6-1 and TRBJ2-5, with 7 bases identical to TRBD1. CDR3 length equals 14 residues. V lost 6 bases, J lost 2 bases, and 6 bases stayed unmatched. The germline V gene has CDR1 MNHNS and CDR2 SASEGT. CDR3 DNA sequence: TGTGCCAGCAGAGACAGGGAAATACAAGAGACCCAGTACTTC. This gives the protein CASRDREIQETQYF.

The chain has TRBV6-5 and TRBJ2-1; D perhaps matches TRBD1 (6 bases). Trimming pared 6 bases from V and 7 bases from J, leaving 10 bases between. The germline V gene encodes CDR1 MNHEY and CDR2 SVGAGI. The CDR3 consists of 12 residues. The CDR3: CASRKGGNEQFF. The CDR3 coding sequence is TGTGCCAGCAGAAAAGGGGGTAATGAGCAGTTCTTC.

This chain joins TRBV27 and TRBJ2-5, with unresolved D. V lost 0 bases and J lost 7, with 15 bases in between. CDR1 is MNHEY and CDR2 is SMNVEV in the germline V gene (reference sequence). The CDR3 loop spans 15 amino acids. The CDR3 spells CASSLSPWSVGTQYF. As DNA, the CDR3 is TGTGCCAGCAGTTTATCACCGTGGTCTGTGGGGACCCAGTACTTC.

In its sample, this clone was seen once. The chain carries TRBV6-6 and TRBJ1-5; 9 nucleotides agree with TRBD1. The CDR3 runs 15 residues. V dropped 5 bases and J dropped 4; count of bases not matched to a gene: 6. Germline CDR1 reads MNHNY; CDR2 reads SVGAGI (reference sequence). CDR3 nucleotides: TGTGCCAGCAGTCCCGACGGGACAGGGAATCAGCCCCAGCATTTT. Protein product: CASSPDGTGNQPQHF.

The CDR3 DNA is TGTGCCAGCTCACCAGTACAGGGAGGCGATGGCTACACCTTC. Residues: CASSPVQGGDGYTF. V usage is TRBV18 and J usage is TRBJ1-2; D possibly corresponds to TRBD1 (6 bases). The CDR3 runs to 14 residues. CDR1 and CDR2 from the germline V gene are KGHSH and LQKENI. V lost 2 bases to trimming and J lost 6 bases, with 13 bases between them.

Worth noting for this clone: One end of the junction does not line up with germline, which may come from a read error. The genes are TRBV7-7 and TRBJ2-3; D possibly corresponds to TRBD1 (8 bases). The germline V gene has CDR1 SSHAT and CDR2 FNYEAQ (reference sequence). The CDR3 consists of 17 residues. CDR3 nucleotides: TGTGCTAGCAGCAGAGACAGGGGCGGGAGCACGGCAGATACGCAGTATTTT. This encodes CASSRDRGGSTADTQYF.

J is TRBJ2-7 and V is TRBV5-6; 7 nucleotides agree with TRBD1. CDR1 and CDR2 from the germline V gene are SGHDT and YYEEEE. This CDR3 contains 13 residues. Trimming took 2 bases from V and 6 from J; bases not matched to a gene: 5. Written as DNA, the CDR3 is TGTGCCAGCAGCTTCGGGACAGATAGCGAGCAGTACTTC. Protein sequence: CASSFGTDSEQYF.

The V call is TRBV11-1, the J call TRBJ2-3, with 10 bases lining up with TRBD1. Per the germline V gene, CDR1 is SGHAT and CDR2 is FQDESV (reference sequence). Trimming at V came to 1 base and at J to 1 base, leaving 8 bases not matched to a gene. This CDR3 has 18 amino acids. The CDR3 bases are TGTGCCAGCAGCTTAGAGGCCGACAGGGGGCGAGGCACAGATACGCAGTATTTT. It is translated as CASSLEADRGRGTDTQYF. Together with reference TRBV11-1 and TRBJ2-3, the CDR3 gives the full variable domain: EAEVAQSPRYKITEKSQAVAFWCDPISGHATLYWYRQILGQGPELLVQFQDESVVDDSQLPKDRFSAERLKGVDSTLKIQPAELGDSAMYLCASSLEADRGRGTDTQYFGPGTRLTVL.

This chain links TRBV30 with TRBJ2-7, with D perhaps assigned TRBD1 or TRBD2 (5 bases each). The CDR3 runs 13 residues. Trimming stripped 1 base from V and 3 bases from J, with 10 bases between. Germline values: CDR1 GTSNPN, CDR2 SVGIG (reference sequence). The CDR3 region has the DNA TGTGCCTGGAGTGATCTGGGGGACTACGAGCAGTACTTC. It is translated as CAWSDLGDYEQYF.

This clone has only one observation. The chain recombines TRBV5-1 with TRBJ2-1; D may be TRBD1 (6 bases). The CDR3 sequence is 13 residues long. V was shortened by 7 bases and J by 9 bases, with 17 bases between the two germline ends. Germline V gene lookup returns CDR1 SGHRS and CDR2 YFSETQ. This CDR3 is CASRSAGDSEQFF. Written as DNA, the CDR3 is TGCGCCAGCCGCAGCGCAGGGGATAGTGAGCAGTTCTTC.

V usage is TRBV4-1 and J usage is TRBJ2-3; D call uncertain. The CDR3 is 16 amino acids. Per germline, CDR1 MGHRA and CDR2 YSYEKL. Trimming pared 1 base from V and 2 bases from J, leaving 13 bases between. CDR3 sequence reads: CASSQAPNSFTDTQYF. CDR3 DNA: TGCGCCAGCAGCCAAGCCCCTAACTCATTCACAGATACGCAGTATTTT.

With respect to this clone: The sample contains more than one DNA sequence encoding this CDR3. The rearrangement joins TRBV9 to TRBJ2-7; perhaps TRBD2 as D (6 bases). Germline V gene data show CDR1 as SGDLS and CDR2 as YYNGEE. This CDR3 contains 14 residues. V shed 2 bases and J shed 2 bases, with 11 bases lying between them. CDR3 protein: CASSVGGATYEQYF. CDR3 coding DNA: TGTGCCAGCAGCGTCGGCGGGGCTACCTACGAGCAGTACTTC. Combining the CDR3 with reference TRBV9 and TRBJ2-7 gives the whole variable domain DSGVTQTPKHLITATGQRVTLRCSPRSGDLSVYWYQQSLDQGLQFLIQYYNGEERAKGNILERFSAQQFPDLHSELNLSSLELGDSALYFCASSVGGATYEQYFGPGTRLTVT.

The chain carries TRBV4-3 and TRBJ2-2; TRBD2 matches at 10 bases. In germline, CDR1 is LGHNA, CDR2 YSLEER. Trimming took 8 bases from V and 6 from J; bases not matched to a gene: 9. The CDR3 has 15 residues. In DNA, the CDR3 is TGCGCCAGCGAAGCGGGAGGGCTACTCTCCGGGGAGCTGTTTTTT. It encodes CASEAGGLLSGELFF.